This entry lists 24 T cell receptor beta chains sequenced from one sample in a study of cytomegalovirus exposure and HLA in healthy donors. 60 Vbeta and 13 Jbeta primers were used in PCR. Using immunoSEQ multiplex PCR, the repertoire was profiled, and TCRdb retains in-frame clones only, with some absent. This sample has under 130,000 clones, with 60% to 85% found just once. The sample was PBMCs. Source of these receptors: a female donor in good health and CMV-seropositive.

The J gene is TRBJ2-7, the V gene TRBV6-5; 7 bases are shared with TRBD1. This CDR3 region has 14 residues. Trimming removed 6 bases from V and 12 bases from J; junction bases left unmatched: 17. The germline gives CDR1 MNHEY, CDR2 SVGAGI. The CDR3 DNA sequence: TGTGCCAGCAGCCCGGGACAGCAACCTTCTCGTGGGTACTTC. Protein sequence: CASSPGQQPSRGYF.

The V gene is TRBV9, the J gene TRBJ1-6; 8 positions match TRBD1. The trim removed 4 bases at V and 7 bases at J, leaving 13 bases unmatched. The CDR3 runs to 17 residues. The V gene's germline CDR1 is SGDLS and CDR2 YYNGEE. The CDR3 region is CASSPDRVGTLNSPLHF. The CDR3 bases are TGTGCCAGCAGCCCGGACAGGGTAGGGACCCTAAATTCACCCCTCCACTTT.

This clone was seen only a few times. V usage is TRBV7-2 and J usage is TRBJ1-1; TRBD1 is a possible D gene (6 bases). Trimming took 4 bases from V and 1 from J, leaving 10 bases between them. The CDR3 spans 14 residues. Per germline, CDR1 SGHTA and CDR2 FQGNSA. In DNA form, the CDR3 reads TGTGCCAGCAGCTCGACAGGCCCGAACACTGAAGCTTTCTTT. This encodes CASSSTGPNTEAFF.

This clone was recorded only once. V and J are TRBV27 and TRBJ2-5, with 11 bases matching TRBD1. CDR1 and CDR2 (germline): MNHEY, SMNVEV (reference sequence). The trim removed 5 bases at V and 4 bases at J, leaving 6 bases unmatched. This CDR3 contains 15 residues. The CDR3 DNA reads TGTGCCAGCAGTGTGGGGACAGGGGGAAGAGAGACCCAGTACTTC. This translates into CASSVGTGGRETQYF.

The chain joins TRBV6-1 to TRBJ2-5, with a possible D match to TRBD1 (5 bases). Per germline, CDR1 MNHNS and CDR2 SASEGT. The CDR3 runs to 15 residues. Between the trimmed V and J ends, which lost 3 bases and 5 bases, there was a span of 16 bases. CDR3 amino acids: CASSDWGLYQETQYF. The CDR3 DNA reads TGTGCCAGCAGTGACTGGGGCCTATATCAGGAGACCCAGTACTTC.

CDR3 region: CASRSGGYTF. The CDR3 DNA reads TGTGCCAGCCGCAGCGGGGGCTACACCTTC. The rearrangement links TRBV2 to TRBJ1-2; D ambiguous. The CDR3 extends over 10 amino acids. V was trimmed by 8 bases and J by 8 bases, leaving 9 bases between them. Germline-derived CDR1 and CDR2 are SNHLY and FYNNEI.

The DNA for the CDR3 is TGTGCCAGCTCCCAAGTAGCGGGAGTGTCCTACGAGCAGTACTTC. As protein: CASSQVAGVSYEQYF. The chain carries TRBV18 and TRBJ2-7; TRBD2 agrees at 9 bases. Trimming cost V 6 bases and J 1 base; bases outside gene matches: 7. The CDR3 totals 15 residues. CDR1 KGHSH and CDR2 LQKENI come from the germline V gene. Filled out from reference TRBV18 and TRBJ2-7, the complete variable domain reads NAGVMQNPRHLVRRRGQEARLRCSPMKGHSHVYWYRQLPEEGLKFMVYLQKENIIDESGMPKERFSAEFPKEGPSILRIQQVVRGDSAAYFCASSQVAGVSYEQYFGPGTRLTVT.

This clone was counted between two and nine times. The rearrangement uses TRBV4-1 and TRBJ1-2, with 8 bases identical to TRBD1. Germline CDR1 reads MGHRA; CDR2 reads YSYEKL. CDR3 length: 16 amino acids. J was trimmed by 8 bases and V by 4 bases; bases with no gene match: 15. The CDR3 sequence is CASSPPTGARIDGYTF. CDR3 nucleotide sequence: TGCGCCAGCAGCCCCCCGACAGGGGCCCGAATTGACGGCTACACCTTC.

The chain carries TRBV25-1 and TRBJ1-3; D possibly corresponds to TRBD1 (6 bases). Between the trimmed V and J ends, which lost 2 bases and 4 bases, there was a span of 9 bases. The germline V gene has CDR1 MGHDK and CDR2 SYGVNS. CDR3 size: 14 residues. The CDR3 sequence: CASSETGYGNTIYF. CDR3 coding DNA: TGTGCCAGCAGTGAAACAGGGTACGGAAACACCATATATTTT.

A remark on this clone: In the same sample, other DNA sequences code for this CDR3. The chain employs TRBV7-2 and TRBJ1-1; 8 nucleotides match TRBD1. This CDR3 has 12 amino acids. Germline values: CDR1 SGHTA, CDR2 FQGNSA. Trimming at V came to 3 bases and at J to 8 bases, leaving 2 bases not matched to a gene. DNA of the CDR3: TGTGCCAGCAGCTTGCGGACAGGGGAAGCTTTCTTT. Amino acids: CASSLRTGEAFF.

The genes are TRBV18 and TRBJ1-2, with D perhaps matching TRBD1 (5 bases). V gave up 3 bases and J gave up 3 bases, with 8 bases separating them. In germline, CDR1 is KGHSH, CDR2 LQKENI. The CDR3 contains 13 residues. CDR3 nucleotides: TGTGCCAGCTCACCCAGGGCGGACTATGGCTACACCTTC. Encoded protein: CASSPRADYGYTF.

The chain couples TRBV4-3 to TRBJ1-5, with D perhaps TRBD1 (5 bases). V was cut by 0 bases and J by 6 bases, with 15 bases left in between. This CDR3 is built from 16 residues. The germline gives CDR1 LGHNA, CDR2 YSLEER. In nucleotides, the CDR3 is TGCGCCAGCAGCCAAGATCTTAGCAGGGCGACTCAGCCCCAGCATTTT. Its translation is CASSQDLSRATQPQHF.

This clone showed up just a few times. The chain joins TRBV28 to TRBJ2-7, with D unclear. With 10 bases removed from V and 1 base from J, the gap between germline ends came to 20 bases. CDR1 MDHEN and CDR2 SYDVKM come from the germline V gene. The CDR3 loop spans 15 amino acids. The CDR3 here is CATRLGTSGSYEQYF. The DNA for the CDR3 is TGTGCCACCCGCCTCGGAACCTCCGGGTCCTACGAGCAGTACTTC. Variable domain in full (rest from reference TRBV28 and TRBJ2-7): DVKVTQSSRYLVKRTGEKVFLECVQDMDHENMFWYRQDPGLGLRLIYFSYDVKMKEKGDIPEGYSVSREKKERFSLILESASTNQTSMYLCATRLGTSGSYEQYFGPGTRLTVT.

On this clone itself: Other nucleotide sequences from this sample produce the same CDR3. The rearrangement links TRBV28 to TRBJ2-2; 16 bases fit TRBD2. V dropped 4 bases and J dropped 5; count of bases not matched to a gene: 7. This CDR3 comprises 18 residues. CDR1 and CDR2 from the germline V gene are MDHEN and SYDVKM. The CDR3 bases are TGTGCCAGCAGTTCGGGACTAGCGGGAGGGCCGGGGACCGGGGAGCTGTTTTTT. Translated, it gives CASSSGLAGGPGTGELFF. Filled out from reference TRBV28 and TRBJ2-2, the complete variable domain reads DVKVTQSSRYLVKRTGEKVFLECVQDMDHENMFWYRQDPGLGLRLIYFSYDVKMKEKGDIPEGYSVSREKKERFSLILESASTNQTSMYLCASSSGLAGGPGTGELFFGEGSRLTVL.

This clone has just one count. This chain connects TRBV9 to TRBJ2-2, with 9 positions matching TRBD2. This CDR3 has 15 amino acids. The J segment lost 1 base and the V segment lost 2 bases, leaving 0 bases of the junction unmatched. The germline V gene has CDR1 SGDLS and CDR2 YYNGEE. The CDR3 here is CASSVSGGNTGELFF. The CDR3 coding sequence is TGTGCCAGCAGCGTTAGCGGGGGGAACACCGGGGAGCTGTTTTTT.

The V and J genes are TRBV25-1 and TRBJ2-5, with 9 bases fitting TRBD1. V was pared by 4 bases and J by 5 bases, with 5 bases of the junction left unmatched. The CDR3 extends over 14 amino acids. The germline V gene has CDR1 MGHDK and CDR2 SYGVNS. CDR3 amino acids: CASSGQGGWETQYF. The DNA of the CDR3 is TGTGCCAGCAGTGGACAGGGGGGGTGGGAGACCCAGTACTTC.

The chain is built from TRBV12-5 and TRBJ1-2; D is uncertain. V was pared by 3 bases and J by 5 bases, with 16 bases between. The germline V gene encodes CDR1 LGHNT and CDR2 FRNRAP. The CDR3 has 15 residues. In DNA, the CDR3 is TGTGCTAGTGGTTTCGGTGGGCGACCCCAGTATGGCTACACCTTC. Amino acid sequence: CASGFGGRPQYGYTF.

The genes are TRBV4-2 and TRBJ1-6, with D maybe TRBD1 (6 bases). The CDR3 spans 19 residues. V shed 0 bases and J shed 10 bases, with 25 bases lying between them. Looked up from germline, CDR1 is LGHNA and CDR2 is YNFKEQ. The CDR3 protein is CASSQEGGGGQGTDSPLHF. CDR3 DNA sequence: TGTGCCAGCAGCCAAGAAGGGGGTGGGGGCCAGGGCACTGACTCACCCCTCCACTTT.

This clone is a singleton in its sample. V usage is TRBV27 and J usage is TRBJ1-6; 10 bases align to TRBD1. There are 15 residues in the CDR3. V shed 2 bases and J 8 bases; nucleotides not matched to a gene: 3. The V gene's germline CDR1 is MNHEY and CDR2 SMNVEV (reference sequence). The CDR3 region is CASSLGTGVDSPLHF. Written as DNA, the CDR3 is TGTGCCAGCAGTTTAGGGACAGGGGTTGATTCACCCCTCCACTTT.

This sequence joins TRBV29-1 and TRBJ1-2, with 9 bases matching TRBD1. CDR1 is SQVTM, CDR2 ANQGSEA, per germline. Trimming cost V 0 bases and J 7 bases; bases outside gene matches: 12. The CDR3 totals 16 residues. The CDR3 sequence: CSVEDFAGTGRGGYTF. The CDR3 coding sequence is TGCAGCGTTGAAGATTTCGCGGGGACAGGGAGAGGTGGCTACACCTTC.

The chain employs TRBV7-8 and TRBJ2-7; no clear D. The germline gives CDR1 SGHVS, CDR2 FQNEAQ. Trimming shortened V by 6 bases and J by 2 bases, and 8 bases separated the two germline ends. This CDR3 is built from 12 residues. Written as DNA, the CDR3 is TGTGCCAGCAGTATCTATGCCTACGAGCAGTACTTC. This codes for CASSIYAYEQYF. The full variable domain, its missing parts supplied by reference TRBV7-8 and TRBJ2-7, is GAGVSQSPRYKVAKRGQDVALRCDPISGHVSLFWYQQALGQGPEFLTYFQNEAQLDKSGLPSDRFFAERPEGSVSTLKIQRTQQEDSAVYLCASSIYAYEQYFGPGTRLTVT.

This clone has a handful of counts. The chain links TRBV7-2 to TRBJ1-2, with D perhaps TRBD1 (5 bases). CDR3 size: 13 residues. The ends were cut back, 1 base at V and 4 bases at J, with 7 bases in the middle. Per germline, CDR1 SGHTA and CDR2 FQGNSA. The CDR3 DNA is TGTGCCAGCAGCTTAGACAGGCTCTATGGCTACACCTTC. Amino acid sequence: CASSLDRLYGYTF.

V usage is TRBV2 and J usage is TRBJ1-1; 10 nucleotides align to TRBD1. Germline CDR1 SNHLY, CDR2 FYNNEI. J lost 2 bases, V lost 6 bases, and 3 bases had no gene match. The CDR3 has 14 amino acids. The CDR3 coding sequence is TGTGCCAGCAGCAGGGACAGGGGTAACACTGAAGCTTTCTTT. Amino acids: CASSRDRGNTEAFF.

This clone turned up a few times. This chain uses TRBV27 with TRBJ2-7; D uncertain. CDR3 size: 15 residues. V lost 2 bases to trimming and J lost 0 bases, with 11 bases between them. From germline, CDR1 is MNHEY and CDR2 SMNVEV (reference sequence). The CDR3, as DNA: TGTGCCAGCAGTTTAGCGGCAAGTAGCTCCTACGAGCAGTACTTC. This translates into CASSLAASSSYEQYF.